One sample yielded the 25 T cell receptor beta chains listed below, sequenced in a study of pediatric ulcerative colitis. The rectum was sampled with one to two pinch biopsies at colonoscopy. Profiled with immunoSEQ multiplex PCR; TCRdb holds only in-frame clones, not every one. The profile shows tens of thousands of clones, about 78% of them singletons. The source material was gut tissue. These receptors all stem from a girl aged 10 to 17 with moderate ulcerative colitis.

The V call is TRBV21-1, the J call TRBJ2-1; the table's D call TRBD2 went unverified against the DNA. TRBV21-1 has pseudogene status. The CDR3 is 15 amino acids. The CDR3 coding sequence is TGTGCCAGCAGCAAAGGGGTCGGAGTATACAATGAGCAGTTCTTC. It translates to CASSKGVGVYNEQFF.

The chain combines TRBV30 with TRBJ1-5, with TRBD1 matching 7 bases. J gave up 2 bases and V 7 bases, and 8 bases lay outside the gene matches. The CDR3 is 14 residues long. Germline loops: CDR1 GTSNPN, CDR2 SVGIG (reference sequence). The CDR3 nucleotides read TGTGCCTACTGGGACAGCTCGGGCAATCAGCCCCAGCATTTT. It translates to CAYWDSSGNQPQHF.

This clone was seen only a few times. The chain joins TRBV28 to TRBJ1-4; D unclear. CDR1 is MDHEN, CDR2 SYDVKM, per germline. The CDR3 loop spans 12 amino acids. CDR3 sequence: CVTGGSNEKLFF. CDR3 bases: TGTGTTACGGGAGGGTCTAATGAAAAACTGTTTTTT.

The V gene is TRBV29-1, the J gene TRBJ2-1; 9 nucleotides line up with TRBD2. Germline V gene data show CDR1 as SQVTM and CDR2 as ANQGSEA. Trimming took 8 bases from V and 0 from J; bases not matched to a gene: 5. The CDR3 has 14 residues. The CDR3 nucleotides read TGCAGCTTTAGTAGCGGGAGCTCCTACAATGAGCAGTTCTTC. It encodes CSFSSGSSYNEQFF.

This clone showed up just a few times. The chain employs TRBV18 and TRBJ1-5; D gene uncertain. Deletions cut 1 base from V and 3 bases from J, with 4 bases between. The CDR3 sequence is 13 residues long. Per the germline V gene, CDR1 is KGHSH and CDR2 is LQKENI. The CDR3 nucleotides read TGTGCCAGCTCACCACAGATCAATCAGCCCCAGCATTTT. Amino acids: CASSPQINQPQHF.

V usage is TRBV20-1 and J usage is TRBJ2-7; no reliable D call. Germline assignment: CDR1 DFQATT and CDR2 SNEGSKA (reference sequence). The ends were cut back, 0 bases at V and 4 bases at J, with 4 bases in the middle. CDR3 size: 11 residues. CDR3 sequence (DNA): TGCAGTGCTAGAGATATTTACGAGCAGTACTTC. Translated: CSARDIYEQYF.

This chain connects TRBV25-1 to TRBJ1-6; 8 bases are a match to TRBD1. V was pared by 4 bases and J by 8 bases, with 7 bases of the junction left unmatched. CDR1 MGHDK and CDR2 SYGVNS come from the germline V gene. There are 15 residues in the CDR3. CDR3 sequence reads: CASSGRGLFYSPLHF. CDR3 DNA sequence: TGTGCCAGCAGTGGCAGGGGGCTCTTTTATTCACCCCTCCACTTT.

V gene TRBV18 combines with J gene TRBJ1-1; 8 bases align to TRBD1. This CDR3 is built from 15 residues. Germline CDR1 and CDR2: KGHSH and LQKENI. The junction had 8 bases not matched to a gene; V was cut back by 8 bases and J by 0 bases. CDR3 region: CASADRGGVNTEAFF. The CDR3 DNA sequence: TGTGCCAGCGCCGACAGGGGAGGAGTGAACACTGAAGCTTTCTTT.

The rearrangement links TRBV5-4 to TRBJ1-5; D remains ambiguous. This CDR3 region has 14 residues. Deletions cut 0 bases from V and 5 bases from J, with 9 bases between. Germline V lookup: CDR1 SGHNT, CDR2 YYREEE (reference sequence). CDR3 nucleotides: TGTGCCAGCAGCTTGGATGCCGGGGATCAGCCCCAGCATTTT. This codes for CASSLDAGDQPQHF.

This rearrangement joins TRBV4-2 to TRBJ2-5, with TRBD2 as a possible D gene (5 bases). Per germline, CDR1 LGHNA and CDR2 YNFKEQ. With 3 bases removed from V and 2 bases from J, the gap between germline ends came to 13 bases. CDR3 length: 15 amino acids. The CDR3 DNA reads TGTGCCAGCAGCCACACCCTGGGGAGACAAGAGACCCAGTACTTC. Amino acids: CASSHTLGRQETQYF.

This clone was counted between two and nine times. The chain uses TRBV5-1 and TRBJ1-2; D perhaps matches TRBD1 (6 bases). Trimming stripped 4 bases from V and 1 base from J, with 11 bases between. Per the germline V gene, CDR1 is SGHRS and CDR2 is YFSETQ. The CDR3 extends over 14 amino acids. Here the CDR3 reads CASSPWDNNYGYTF. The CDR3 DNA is TGCGCCAGCAGCCCCTGGGACAATAACTATGGCTACACCTTC.

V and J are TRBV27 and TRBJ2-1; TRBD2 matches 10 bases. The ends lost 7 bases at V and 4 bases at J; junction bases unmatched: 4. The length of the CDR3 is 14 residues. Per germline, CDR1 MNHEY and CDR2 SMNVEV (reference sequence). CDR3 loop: CASKGLAFYNEQFF. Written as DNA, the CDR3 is TGTGCCAGCAAGGGACTAGCGTTTTACAATGAGCAGTTCTTC.

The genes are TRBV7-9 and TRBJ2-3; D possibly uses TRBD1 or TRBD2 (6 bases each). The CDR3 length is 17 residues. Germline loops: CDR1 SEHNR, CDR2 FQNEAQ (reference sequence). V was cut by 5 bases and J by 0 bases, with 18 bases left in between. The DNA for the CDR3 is TGTGCCAGCAGCCGGGGGCAGGCAGGGACTAGCACAGATACGCAGTATTTT. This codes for CASSRGQAGTSTDTQYF.

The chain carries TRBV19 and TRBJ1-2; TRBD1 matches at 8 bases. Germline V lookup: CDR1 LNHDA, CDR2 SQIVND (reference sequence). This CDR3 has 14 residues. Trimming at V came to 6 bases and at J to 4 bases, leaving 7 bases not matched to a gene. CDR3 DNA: TGTGCCAGTAGGAACGTTGGACAGGGCTATGGCTACACCTTC. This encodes CASRNVGQGYGYTF.

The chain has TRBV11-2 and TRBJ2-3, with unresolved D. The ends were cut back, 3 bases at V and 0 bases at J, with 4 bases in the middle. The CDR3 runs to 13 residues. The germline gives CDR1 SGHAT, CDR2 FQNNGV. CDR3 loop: CASSFWSTDTQYF. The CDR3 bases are TGTGCCAGCAGCTTCTGGAGCACAGATACGCAGTATTTT.

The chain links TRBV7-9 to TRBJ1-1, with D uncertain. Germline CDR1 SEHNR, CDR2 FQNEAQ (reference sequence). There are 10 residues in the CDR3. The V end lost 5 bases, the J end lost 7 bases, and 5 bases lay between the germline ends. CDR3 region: CASSANEAFF. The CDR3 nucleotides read TGTGCCAGCAGCGCCAATGAAGCTTTCTTT.

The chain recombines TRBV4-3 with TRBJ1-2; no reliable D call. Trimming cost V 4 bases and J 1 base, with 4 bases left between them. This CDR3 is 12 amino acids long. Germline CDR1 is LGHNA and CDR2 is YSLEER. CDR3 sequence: CASSPGNYGYTF. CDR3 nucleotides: TGCGCCAGCAGCCCCGGTAACTATGGCTACACCTTC.

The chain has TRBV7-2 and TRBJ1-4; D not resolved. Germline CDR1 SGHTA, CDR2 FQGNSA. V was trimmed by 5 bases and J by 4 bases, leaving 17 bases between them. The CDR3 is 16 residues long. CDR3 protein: CASSISGATDNEKLFF. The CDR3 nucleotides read TGTGCCAGCAGCATTTCGGGAGCCACCGATAATGAAAAACTGTTTTTT.

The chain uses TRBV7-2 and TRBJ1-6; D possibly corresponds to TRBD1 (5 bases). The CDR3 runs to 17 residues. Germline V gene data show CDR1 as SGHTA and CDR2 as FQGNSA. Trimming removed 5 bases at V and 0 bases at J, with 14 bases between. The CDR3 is CASSQEQVNSYNSPLHF. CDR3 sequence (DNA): TGTGCCAGCAGCCAAGAACAGGTTAACTCCTATAATTCACCCCTCCACTTT.

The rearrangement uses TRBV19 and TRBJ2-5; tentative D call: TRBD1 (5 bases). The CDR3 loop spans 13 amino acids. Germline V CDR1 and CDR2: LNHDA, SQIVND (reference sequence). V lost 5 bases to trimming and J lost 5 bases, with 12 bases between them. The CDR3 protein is CASSFAGPETQYF. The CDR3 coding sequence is TGTGCCAGTAGTTTTGCAGGGCCTGAGACCCAGTACTTC.

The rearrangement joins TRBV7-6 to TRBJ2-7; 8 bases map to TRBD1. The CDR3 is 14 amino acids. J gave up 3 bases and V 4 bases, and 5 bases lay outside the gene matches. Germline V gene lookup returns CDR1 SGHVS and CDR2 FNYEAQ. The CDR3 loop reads CASSSTTGGYEQYF. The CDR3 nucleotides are TGTGCCAGCAGCTCCACAACAGGGGGCTACGAGCAGTACTTC.

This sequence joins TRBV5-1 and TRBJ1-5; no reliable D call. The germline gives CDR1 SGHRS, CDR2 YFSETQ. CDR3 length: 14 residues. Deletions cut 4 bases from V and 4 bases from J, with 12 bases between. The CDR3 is CASSGPGGNQPQHF. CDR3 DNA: TGCGCCAGCAGCGGTCCAGGAGGTAATCAGCCCCAGCATTTT.

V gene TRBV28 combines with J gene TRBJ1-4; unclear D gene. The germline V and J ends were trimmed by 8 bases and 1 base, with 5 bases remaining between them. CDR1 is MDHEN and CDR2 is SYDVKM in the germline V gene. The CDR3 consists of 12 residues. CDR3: CASSRTNEKLFF. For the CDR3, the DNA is TGTGCCAGCTCCAGAACTAATGAAAAACTGTTTTTT.

The CDR3 DNA reads as TGTGCCTGGAGCCCAGGGGGGAACACTGAAGCTTTCTTT. This encodes CAWSPGGNTEAFF. This chain links TRBV30 with TRBJ1-1, with 7 bases that match TRBD1. This CDR3 region has 13 residues. The germline V gene encodes CDR1 GTSNPN and CDR2 SVGIG (reference sequence). The V segment lost 3 bases and the J segment 1 base; nucleotides outside the gene matches: 2.

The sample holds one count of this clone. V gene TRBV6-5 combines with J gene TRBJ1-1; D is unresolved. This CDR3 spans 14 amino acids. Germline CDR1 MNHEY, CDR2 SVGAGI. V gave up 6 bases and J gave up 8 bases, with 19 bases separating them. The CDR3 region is CASRYYGEGTEAFF. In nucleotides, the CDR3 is TGTGCCAGCAGATATTATGGCGAGGGAACCGAAGCTTTCTTT.